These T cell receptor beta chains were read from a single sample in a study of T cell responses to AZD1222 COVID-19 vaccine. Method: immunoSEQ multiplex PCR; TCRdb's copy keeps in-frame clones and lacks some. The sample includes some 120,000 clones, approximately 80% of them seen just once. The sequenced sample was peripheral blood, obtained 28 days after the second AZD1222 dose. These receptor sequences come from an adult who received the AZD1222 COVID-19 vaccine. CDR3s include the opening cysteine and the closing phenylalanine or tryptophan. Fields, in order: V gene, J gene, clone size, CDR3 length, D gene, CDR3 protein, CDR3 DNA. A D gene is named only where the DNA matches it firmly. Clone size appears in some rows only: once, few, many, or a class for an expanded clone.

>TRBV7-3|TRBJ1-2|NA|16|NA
CASSVGPGLSGYGYTF
TGTGCCAGCAGTGTGGGACCGGGGCTTTCAGGTTATGGCTACACCTTC
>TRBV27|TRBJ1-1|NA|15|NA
CASSLSGRMNTEAFF
TGTGCCAGCAGTTTGTCGGGTCGAATGAACACTGAAGCTTTCTTT
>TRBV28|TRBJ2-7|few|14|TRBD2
CASGGGTGTYEQYF
TGTGCGTCCGGCGGGGGGACGGGCACCTACGAGCAGTACTTC
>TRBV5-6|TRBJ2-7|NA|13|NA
CASSLVRAGEQYF
TGTGCCAGCAGCTTGGTCAGGGCGGGCGAGCAGTACTTC
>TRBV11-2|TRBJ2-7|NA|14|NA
CASSLNRISYEQYF
TGTGCCAGCAGCTTAAACAGGATCTCCTACGAGCAGTACTTC
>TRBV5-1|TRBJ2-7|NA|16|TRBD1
CASSTRNRGDSYEQYF
TGCGCCAGCAGCACCCGAAACAGGGGGGACTCCTACGAGCAGTACTTC
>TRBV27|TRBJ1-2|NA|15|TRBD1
CASSLEGPGGYGYTF
TGTGCCAGCAGTTTAGAGGGTCCAGGGGGCTATGGCTACACCTTC
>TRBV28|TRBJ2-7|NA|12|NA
CASSSQGREQYF
TGTGCCAGCAGCTCACAGGGTCGGGAGCAGTACTTC
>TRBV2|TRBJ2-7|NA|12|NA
CASKGIPYEQYF
TGTGCCAGCAAAGGAATCCCCTACGAGCAGTACTTC
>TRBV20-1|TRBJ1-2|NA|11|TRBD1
CSAKTGTGYTF
TGCAGTGCCAAGACAGGGACCGGCTACACCTTC
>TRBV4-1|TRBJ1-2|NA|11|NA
CASSQENGYTF
TGCGCCAGCAGCCAAGAAAATGGCTACACCTTC
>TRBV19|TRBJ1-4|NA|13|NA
CASSIATVEKLFF
TGTGCCAGTAGTATAGCGACGGTGGAAAAACTGTTTTTT
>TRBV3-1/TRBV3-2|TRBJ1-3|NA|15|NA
CASSQTEGWGNTIYF
TGTGCCAGCAGCCAAACGGAGGGATGGGGGAACACCATATATTTT
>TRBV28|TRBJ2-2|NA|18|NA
CASSLFSGGGGHTGELFF
TGTGCCAGCAGTTTATTTTCAGGGGGCGGGGGCCACACCGGGGAGCTGTTTTTT
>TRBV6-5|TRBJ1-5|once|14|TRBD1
CASSYDRARQPQHF
TGTGCCAGCAGTTACGACAGGGCAAGGCAGCCCCAGCATTTT
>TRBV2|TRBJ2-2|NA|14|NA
CASSESSNTGELFF
TGTGCCAGCAGTGAATCATCGAACACCGGGGAGCTGTTTTTT
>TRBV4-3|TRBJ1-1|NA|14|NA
CASSHRDGAGEAFF
TGCGCCAGCAGCCACCGGGACGGGGCAGGTGAAGCTTTCTTT
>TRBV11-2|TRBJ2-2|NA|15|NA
CASSLVTRGTGELFF
TGTGCCAGCAGCTTAGTTACTCGGGGCACCGGGGAGCTGTTTTTT
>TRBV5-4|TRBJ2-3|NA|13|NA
CASSLGGRDTQYF
TGTGCCAGCAGTTTAGGGGGTCGGGATACGCAGTATTTT
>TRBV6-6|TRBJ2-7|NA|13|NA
CASSYSTGYEQYF
TGTGCCAGCAGTTACTCGACGGGCTACGAGCAGTACTTC
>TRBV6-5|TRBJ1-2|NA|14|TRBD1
CASSYATGGYGYTF
TGTGCCAGCAGTTACGCAACAGGGGGCTATGGCTACACCTTC
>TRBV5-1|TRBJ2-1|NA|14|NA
CASSGIQGANEQFF
TGCGCCAGCAGCGGGATCCAGGGAGCCAATGAGCAGTTCTTC
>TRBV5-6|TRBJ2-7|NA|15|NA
CASSRERIPSYEQYF
TGTGCCAGCAGCCGCGAGCGTATTCCCTCCTACGAGCAGTACTTC
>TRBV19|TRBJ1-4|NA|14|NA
CASSFRDINEKLFF
TGTGCCAGTAGTTTCCGGGACATTAATGAAAAACTGTTTTTT
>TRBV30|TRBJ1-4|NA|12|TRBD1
CAWSPGGEKLFF
TGTGCCTGGAGTCCAGGGGGGGAAAAACTGTTTTTT
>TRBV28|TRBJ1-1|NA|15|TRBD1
CASSVRQGMNTEAFF
TGTGCCAGCAGTGTGCGACAGGGGATGAACACTGAAGCTTTCTTT
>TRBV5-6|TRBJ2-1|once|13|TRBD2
CASSWTSGGPRFF
TGTGCCAGCAGCTGGACTAGCGGGGGCCCCCGGTTCTTC
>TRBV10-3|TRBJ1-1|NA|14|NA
CAIRATSGDTEAFF
TGTGCCATCAGGGCAACCTCAGGGGACACTGAAGCTTTCTTT
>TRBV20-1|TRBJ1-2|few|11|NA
CSAREMVGYTF
TGCAGTGCTCGGGAAATGGTTGGCTACACCTTC